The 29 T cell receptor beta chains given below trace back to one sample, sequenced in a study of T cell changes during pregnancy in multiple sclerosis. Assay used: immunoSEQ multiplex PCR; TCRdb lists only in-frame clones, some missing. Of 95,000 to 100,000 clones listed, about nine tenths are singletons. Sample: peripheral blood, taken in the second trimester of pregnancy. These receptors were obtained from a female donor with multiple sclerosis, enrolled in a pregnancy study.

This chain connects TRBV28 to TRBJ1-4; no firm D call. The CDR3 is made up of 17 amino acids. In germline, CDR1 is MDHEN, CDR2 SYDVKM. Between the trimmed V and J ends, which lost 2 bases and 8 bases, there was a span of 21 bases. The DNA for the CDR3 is TGTGCCAGCAGTTTAACCAGTGATTTAACCCAGAGGGAAAAACTGTTTTTT. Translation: CASSLTSDLTQREKLFF.

The CDR3, as DNA: TGTGCCAGCAGTGAGGTAGCCCAGTACTTC. This sequence encodes CASSEVAQYF. V gene TRBV6-1 combines with J gene TRBJ2-5; the D is unclear. Trimming took 3 bases from V and 9 from J, leaving 5 bases between them. Germline lookup yields CDR1 MNHNS and CDR2 SASEGT. The CDR3 length is 10 residues.

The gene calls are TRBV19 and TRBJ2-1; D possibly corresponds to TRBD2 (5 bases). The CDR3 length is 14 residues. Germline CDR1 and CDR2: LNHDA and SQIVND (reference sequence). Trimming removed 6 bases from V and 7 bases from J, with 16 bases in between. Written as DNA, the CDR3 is TGTGCCAGTAGGATGAGCGGACTTGGAAATGAGCAGTTCTTC. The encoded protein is CASRMSGLGNEQFF. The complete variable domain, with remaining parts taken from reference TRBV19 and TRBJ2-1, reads DGGITQSPKYLFRKEGQNVTLSCEQNLNHDAMYWYRQDPGQGLRLIYYSQIVNDFQKGDIAEGYSVSREKKESFPLTVTSAQKNPTAFYLCASRMSGLGNEQFFGPGTRLTVL.

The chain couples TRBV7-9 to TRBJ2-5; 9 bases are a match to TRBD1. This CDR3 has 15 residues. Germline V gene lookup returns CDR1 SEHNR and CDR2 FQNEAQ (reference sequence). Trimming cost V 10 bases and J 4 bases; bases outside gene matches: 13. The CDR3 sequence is CATQLGGQGLETQYF. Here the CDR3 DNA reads TGTGCCACCCAGCTGGGGGGACAGGGCCTAGAGACCCAGTACTTC.

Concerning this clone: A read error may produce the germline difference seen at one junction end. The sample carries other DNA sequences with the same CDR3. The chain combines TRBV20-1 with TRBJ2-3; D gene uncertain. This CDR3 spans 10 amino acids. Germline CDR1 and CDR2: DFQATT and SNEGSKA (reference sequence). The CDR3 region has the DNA TGCAGTGCTAGCAGAGATACGCAGTATTTT. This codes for CSASRDTQYF.

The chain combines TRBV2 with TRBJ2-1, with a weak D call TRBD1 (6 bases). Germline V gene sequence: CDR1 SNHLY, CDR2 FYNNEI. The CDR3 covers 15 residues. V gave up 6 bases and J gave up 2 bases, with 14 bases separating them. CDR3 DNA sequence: TGTGCCAGCAGCGTCGACAGGAGGCCCTACAATGAGCAGTTCTTC. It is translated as CASSVDRRPYNEQFF.

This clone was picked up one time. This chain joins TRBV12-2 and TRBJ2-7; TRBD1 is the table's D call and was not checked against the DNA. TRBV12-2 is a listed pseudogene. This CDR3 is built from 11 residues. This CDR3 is CASHSGHEQYF. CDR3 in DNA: TGTGCAAGTCATTCAGGGCACGAGCAGTACTTC.

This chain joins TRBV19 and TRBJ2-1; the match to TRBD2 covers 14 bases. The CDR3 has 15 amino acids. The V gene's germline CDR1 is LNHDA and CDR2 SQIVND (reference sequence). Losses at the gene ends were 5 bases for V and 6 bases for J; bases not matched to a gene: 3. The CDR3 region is CASSPGLAGGNEQFF. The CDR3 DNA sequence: TGTGCCAGTAGTCCCGGACTAGCGGGGGGCAATGAGCAGTTCTTC.

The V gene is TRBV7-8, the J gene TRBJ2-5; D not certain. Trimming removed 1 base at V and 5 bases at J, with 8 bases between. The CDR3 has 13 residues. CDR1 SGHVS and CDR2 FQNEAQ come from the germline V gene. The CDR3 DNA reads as TGTGCCAGCAGCTTAGGACGGGTCGAGACCCAGTACTTC. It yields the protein CASSLGRVETQYF.

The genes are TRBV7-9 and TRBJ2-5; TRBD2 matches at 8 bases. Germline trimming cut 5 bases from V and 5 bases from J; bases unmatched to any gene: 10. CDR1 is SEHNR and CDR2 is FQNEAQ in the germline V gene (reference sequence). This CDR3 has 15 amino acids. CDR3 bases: TGTGCCAGCAGCCGATACGGGGGCGGGAGGGAGACCCAGTACTTC. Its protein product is CASSRYGGGRETQYF.

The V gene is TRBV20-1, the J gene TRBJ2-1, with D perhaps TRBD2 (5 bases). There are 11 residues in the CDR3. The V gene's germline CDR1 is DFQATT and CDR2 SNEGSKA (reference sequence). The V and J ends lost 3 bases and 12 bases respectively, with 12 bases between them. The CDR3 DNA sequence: TGCAGTGCTAGGGACTCTCACTCGCAGTTCTTC. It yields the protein CSARDSHSQFF.

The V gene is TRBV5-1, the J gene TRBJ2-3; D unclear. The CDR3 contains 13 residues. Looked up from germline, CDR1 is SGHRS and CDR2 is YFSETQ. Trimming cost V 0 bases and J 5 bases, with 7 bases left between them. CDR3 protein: CASSLGFGDTQYF. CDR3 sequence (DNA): TGCGCCAGCAGCTTGGGTTTCGGAGATACGCAGTATTTT.

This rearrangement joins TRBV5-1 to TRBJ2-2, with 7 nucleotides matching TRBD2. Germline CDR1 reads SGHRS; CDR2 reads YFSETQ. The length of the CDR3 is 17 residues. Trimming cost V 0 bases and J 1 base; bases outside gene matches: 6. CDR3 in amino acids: CASSLVRAGVNTGELFF. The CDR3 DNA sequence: TGCGCCAGCAGCTTGGTGCGGGCGGGAGTGAACACCGGGGAGCTGTTTTTT.

The CDR3 here is CAISDVVAGEDTQYF. CDR3 coding DNA: TGTGCCATCAGTGATGTGGTAGCGGGAGAAGATACGCAGTATTTT. This chain uses TRBV10-3 with TRBJ2-3; 9 bases match TRBD2. V shed 3 bases, J shed 5 bases, and the junction held 6 bases outside the gene matches. The CDR3 is made up of 15 amino acids. The germline V gene encodes CDR1 ENHRY and CDR2 SYGVKD.

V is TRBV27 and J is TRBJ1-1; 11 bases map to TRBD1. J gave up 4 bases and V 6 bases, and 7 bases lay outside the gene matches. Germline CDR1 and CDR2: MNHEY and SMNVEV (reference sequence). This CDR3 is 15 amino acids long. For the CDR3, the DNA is TGTGCCAGCAGCCTCGGGACAGGGGGTTTCACTGAAGCTTTCTTT. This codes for CASSLGTGGFTEAFF.

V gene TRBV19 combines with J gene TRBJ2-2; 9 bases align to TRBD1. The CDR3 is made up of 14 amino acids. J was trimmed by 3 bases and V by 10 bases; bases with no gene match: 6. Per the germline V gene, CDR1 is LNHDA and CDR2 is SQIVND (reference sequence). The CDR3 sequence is CATSGQGHTGELFF. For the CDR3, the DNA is TGTGCCACCTCGGGACAGGGTCACACCGGGGAGCTGTTTTTT.

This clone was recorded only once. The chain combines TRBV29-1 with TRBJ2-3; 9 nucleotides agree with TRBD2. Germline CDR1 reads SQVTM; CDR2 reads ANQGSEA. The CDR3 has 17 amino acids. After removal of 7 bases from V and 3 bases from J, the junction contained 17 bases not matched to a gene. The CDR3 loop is CSALGREGRGATDTQYF. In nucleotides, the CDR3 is TGCAGCGCCCTGGGGCGGGAGGGCCGGGGAGCGACAGATACGCAGTATTTT.

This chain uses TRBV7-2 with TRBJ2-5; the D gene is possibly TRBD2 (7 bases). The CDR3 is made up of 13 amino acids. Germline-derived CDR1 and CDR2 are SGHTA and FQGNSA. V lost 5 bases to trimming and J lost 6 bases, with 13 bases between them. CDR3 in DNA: TGTGCCAGCAGCCCTGGGGGGGGGCAGACCCAGTACTTC. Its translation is CASSPGGGQTQYF.

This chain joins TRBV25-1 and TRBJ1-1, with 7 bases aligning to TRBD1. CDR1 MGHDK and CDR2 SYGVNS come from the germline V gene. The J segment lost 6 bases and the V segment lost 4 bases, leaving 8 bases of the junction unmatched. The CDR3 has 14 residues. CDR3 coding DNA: TGTGCCAGCAGTGGCCCCAGGGGGTTGGCTGAAGCTTTCTTT. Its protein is CASSGPRGLAEAFF.

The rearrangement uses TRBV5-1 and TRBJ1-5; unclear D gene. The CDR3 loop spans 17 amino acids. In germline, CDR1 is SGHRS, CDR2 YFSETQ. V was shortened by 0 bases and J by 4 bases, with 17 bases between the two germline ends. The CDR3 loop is CASSLDGWENGNQPQHF. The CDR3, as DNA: TGCGCCAGCAGCTTGGACGGCTGGGAGAATGGGAATCAGCCCCAGCATTTT.

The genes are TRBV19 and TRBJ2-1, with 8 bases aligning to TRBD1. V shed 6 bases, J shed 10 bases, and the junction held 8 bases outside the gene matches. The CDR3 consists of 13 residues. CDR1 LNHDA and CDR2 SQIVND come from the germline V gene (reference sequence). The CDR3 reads CASRADRVGEQFF. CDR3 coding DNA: TGTGCCAGTAGGGCGGACAGGGTAGGCGAGCAGTTCTTC.

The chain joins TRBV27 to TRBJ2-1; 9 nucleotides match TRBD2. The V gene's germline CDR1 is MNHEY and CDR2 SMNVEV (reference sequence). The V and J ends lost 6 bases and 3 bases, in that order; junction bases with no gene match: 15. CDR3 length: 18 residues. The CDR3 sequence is CASRSLAGRADGYNEQFF. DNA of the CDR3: TGTGCCAGCAGAAGTCTAGCGGGGAGGGCGGACGGCTACAATGAGCAGTTCTTC.

CDR3 bases: TGCGCCAGCAGCACGCCCCCGGGACAGGGGTTGGGGATGAACACTGAAGCTTTCTTT. It is translated as CASSTPPGQGLGMNTEAFF. This chain links TRBV5-1 with TRBJ1-1, with TRBD1 identical over 10 bases. The CDR3 contains 19 residues. The germline V gene has CDR1 SGHRS and CDR2 YFSETQ. Germline trimming cut 4 bases from V and 0 bases from J; bases unmatched to any gene: 15.

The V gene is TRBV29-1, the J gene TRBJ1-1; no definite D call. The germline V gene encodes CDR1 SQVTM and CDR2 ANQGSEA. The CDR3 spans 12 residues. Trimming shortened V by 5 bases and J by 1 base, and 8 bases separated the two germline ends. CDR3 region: CSVIGTNTEAFF. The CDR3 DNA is TGCAGCGTTATCGGTACGAACACTGAAGCTTTCTTT.

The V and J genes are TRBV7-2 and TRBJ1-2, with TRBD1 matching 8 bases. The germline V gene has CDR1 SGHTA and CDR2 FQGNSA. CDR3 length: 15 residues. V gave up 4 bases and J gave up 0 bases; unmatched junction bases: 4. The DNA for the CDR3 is TGTGCCAGCAGCTCAGACAGGGGCGCTAACTATGGCTACACCTTC. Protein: CASSSDRGANYGYTF.

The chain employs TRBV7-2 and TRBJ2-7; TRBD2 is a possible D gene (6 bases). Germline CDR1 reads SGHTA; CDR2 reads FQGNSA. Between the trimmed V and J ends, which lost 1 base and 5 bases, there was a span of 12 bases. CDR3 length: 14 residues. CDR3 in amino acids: CASSLGSRGNEQYF. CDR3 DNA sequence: TGTGCCAGCAGCTTAGGGTCGCGGGGAAACGAGCAGTACTTC.

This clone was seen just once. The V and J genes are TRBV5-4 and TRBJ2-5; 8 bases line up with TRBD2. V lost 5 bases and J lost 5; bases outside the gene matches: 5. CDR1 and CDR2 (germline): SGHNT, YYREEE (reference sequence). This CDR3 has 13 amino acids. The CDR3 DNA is TGTGCCAGCAGTCGGGAGGGCCGGGAGACCCAGTACTTC. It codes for CASSREGRETQYF.

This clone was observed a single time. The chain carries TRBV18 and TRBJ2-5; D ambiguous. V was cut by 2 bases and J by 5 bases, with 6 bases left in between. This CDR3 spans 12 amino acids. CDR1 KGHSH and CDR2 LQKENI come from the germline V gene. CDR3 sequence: CASSPIGETQYF. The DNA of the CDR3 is TGTGCCAGCTCACCAATCGGGGAGACCCAGTACTTC.

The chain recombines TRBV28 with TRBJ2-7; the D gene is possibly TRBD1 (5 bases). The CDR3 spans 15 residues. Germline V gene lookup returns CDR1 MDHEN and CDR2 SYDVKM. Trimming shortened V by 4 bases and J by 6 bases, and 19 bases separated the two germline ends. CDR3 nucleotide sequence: TGTGCCAGCAGTTCTTCTTCACGCAGGGTCCGCGAGCAGTACTTC. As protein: CASSSSSRRVREQYF.